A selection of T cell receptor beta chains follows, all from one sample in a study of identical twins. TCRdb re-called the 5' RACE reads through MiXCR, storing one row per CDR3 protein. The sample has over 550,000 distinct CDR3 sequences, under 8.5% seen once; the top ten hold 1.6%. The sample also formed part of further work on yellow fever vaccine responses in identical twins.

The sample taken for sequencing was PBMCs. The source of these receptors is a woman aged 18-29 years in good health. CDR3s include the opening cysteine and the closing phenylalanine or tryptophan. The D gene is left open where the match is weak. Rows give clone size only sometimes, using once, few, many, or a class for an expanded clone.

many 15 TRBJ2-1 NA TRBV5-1 CASSSVQTGVREQFF TGCGCCAGCAGCTCAGTCCAGACAGGAGTTCGAGAGCAGTTCTTC
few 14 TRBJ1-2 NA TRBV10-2 CASRDKTGFYGYTF TGCGCCAGCAGAGACAAAACAGGATTCTATGGCTACACCTTC
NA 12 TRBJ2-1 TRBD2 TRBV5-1 CASSLGGRVQFF TGCGCCAGCAGCTTGGGCGGGAGGGTGCAGTTCTTC
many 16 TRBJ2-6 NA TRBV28 CASSSEHLSGANVLTF TGTGCCAGCAGTTCGGAACACCTGTCTGGGGCCAACGTCCTGACTTTC
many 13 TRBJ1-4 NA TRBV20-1 CSASPATNEKLFF TGCAGTGCTAGTCCTGCAACTAATGAAAAACTGTTTTTT
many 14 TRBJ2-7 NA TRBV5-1 CASSFSGSSYEQYF TGTGCCAGCAGTTTCTCCGGGAGCTCCTACGAGCAGTACTTC
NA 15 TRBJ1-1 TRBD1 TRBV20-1 CSARENRGVNTEAFF TGCAGTGCTAGAGAGAACAGGGGCGTGAACACTGAAGCTTTCTTT
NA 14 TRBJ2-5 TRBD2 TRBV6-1 CASRLPSGWETQYF TGTGCCAGCAGGCTCCCTAGCGGGTGGGAGACCCAGTACTTC
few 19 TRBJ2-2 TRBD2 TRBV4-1 CASSHFTSGTSGLGGELFF TGCGCCAGCAGCCATTTTACATCCGGGACTAGCGGATTAGGCGGGGAGCTGTTTTTT
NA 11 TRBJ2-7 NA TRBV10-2 CASSESSEQYF TGCGCCAGTTCGGAGTCGTCCGAGCAGTACTTC
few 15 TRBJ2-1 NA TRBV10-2 CASSESVGIYNEQFF TGCGCCAGCAGTGAGTCGGTTGGGATCTACAATGAGCAGTTCTTC
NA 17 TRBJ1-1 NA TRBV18 CASSPPSLSGLNTEAFF TGTGCCAGCTCACCCCCCTCCCTTAGCGGCCTGAACACTGAAGCTTTCTTT
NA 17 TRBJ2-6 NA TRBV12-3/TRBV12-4 CASTRSFLHSGANVLTF TGTGCCAGCACCCGGAGCTTCCTCCACTCTGGGGCCAACGTCCTGACTTTC
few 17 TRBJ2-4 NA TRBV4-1 CASSQESSTKGGNIQYF TGCGCCAGCAGCCAAGAAAGTTCAACAAAAGGGGGAAACATTCAGTACTTC
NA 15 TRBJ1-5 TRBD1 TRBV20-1 CSARRDRASNQPQHF TGCAGTGCTAGGAGGGACAGGGCTAGCAATCAGCCCCAGCATTTT
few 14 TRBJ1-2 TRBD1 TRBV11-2 CASSPGTGFSGYTF TGTGCCAGCAGCCCCGGGACAGGGTTTAGTGGCTACACCTTC
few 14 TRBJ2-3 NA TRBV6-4 CASSDSGDTDTQYF TGTGCCAGCAGTGATAGTGGGGACACAGATACGCAGTATTTT
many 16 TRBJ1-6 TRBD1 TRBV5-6 CASSLGTGGGSSPLHF TGTGCCAGCAGCTTGGGGACAGGGGGCGGAAGTTCACCCCTCCACTTT
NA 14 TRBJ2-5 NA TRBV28 CASSPRWGKETQYF TGTGCCAGCAGCCCCCGGTGGGGGAAAGAGACCCAGTACTTC
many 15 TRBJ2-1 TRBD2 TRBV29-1 CSVEGGTSMYNEQFF TGCAGCGTTGAGGGGGGGACTAGCATGTACAATGAGCAGTTCTTC
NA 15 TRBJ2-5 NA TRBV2 CASSVHGKPQETQYF TGTGCCAGCAGTGTTCACGGGAAACCCCAAGAGACCCAGTACTTC
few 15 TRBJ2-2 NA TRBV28 CASSSQDRGTGELFF TGTGCCAGCAGTTCCCAAGACCGGGGCACCGGGGAGCTGTTTTTT
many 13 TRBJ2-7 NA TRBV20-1 CSANDQELYEQYF TGCAGTGCTAATGACCAGGAACTCTACGAGCAGTACTTC
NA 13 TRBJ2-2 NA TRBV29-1 CSVEDWRTGELFF TGCAGCGTTGAAGATTGGAGGACCGGGGAGCTGTTTTTT
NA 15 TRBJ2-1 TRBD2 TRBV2 CASTKLAGAGNEQFF TGTGCCAGCACCAAACTAGCGGGAGCGGGCAATGAGCAGTTCTTC
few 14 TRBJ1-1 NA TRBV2 CASAVGREQGRAFF TGTGCCAGCGCCGTGGGGAGAGAACAGGGTAGAGCTTTCTTT
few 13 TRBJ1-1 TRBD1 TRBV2 CASRSGGGTEAFF TGTGCCAGCAGATCAGGGGGAGGGACTGAAGCTTTCTTT
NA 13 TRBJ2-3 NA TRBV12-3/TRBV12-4 CASSLAAAATQYF TGTGCCAGCAGTTTAGCAGCCGCGGCTACGCAGTATTTT
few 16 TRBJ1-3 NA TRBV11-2 CASSTTDARLGNTIYF TGTGCCAGCAGCACCACTGACGCCCGGCTCGGAAACACCATATATTTT
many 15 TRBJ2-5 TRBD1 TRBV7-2 CASSRDRDWRETQYF TGTGCCAGCAGCCGGGACAGGGATTGGCGAGAGACCCAGTACTTC
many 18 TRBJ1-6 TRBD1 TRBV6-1 CASTLTADRVDQSSPLHF TGTGCCAGCACCTTAACAGCGGACAGGGTGGATCAAAGTTCACCCCTCCACTTT
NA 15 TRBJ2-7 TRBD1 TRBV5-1 CASSSQEGQTYEQYF TGCGCCAGCAGCTCCCAAGAGGGACAGACCTACGAGCAGTACTTC
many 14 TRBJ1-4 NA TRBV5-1 CASSFTGPNEKLFF TGCGCCAGCAGCTTCACAGGACCTAATGAAAAACTGTTTTTT
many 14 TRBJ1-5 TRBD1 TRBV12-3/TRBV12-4 CASGTGGSNQPQHF TGTGCCAGCGGGACAGGGGGTTCAAATCAGCCCCAGCATTTT
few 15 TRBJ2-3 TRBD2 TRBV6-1 CASSVRGAVGDTQYF TGTGCCAGCAGTGTGCGGGGGGCTGTAGGAGATACGCAGTATTTT
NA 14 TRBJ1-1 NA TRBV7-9 CASSLRELSTEAFF TGTGCCAGCAGCTTAAGGGAGTTGAGCACTGAAGCTTTCTTT
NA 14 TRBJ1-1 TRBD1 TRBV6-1 CASRVGQGGTEAFF TGTGCCAGCAGAGTCGGACAGGGTGGCACTGAAGCTTTCTTT
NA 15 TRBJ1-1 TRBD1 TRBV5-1 CASSPRGGQDVSTFF TGCGCCAGCAGCCCCCGGGGTGGACAGGATGTGTCGACTTTCTTT
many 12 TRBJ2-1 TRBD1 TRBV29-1 CSALTGANEQFF TGCAGCGCATTAACAGGGGCCAATGAGCAGTTCTTC
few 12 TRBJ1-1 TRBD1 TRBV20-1 CSANRGGAEAFF TGCAGTGCGAACAGGGGGGGAGCTGAAGCTTTCTTT
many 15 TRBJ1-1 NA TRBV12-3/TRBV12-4 CASTSAPRVGITAFF TGTGCCAGCACCTCAGCCCCAAGGGTGGGAATTACAGCTTTCTTT
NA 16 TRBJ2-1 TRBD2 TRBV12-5 CASGLVLAGVYNEQFF TGTGCTAGTGGTTTGGTACTAGCGGGAGTCTACAATGAGCAGTTCTTC
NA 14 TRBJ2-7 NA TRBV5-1 CASSIRLESYEQYF TGCGCCAGCAGCATAAGACTGGAATCCTACGAGCAGTACTTC
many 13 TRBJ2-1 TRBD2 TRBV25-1 CASGLAGSNEQFF TGTGCCAGCGGTCTAGCGGGGAGTAACGAGCAGTTCTTC
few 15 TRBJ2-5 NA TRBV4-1 CASSQDYGGQETQYF TGCGCCAGCAGCCAAGATTACGGGGGCCAAGAGACCCAGTACTTC
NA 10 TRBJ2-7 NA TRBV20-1 CSAASHEQYF TGCAGTGCCGCCTCTCACGAGCAGTACTTC